The 13 T cell receptor beta chains in this list originate from one sample, sequenced in a study of blood T cells in healthy people across ages. It was with a sample-barcoded 5' primer and a J-beta primer mix that a second PCR of about 7 to 12 cycles was run. TCRdb ran MiXCR on the 5' RACE reads and lists one entry per CDR3 protein. The sample includes roughly 2 million distinct CDR3 sequences, around 48% of them seen just once. Source material: blood. The receptors shown here come from a woman between 40 and 50 years old in good health.

Written as DNA, the CDR3 is TGTGCCAGCAGCAAAATCGGGGTCCATGAGCAGTTCTTC. Its protein product is CASSKIGVHEQFF. J is TRBJ2-1 and V is TRBV9; D perhaps matches TRBD2 (5 bases). Germline assignment: CDR1 SGDLS and CDR2 YYNGEE. The CDR3 loop spans 13 amino acids. V lost 4 bases, J lost 8 bases, and 13 bases lay in between.

The chain has TRBV4-1 and TRBJ2-5; tentative D call: TRBD2 (6 bases). The germline gives CDR1 MGHRA, CDR2 YSYEKL. This CDR3 contains 15 residues. V shed 0 bases and J shed 3 bases, with 11 bases lying between them. The CDR3 DNA reads TGCGCCAGCAGCCAAGATCGGTGGGGGGAAGAGACCCAGTACTTC. The encoded protein is CASSQDRWGEETQYF.

In regard to this clonotype: Mismatch with germline at one junction end may stem from a read error. The gene calls are TRBV5-1 and TRBJ1-5, with D possibly TRBD1 on 6 matching bases. This CDR3 is built from 16 residues. The V gene's germline CDR1 is SGHRS and CDR2 YFSETQ. The CDR3 is CASSLAGADVNQPQHF. In DNA, the CDR3 is TGTGCCAGCAGCTTGGCAGGGGCAGATGTCAATCAGCCCCAGCATTTT.

The chain links TRBV3-1 to TRBJ2-7, with D maybe TRBD2 (6 bases). This CDR3 is built from 13 residues. The V end was cut by 8 bases, the J end by 7 bases, with 18 bases between. Germline assignment: CDR1 LGHDT and CDR2 YNNKEL (reference sequence). CDR3 DNA: TGTGCCAGCTCCCTCCGGAGGGGTGAAGAGCAGTACTTC. It is translated as CASSLRRGEEQYF.

V is TRBV7-2 and J is TRBJ2-1; D could derive from TRBD1 or TRBD2 (6 bases each). The CDR3 contains 15 residues. V was shortened by 5 bases and J by 7 bases, with 18 bases between the two germline ends. Germline assignment: CDR1 SGHTA and CDR2 FQGNSA. The CDR3 DNA reads as TGTGCCAGCAGCACGGGACTCAGGGGCGCGAATGAGCAGTTCTTC. Amino acid sequence: CASSTGLRGANEQFF. Complete variable domain (other parts from reference TRBV7-2 and TRBJ2-1): GAGVSQSPSNKVTEKGKDVELRCDPISGHTALYWYRQSLGQGLEFLIYFQGNSAPDKSGLPSDRFSAERTGGSVSTLTIQRTQQEDSAVYLCASSTGLRGANEQFFGPGTRLTVL.

The chain carries TRBV4-3 and TRBJ2-2; possible D gene TRBD1, 6 bases. Germline CDR1 reads LGHNA; CDR2 reads YSLEER. The CDR3 length is 17 residues. V was trimmed by 0 bases and J by 4 bases, leaving 15 bases between them. Here the CDR3 reads CASSQDPSGVGTGELFF. The DNA of the CDR3 is TGCGCCAGCAGCCAAGATCCGTCAGGGGTTGGCACCGGGGAGCTGTTTTTT.

The gene calls are TRBV29-1 and TRBJ2-2, with D possibly matching TRBD1 (5 bases). Trimming removed 7 bases from V and 0 bases from J, with 12 bases in between. This CDR3 comprises 14 residues. Germline CDR1 SQVTM, CDR2 ANQGSEA. The CDR3 nucleotides read TGCAGCGGGGTAGACAGCGCGAACACCGGGGAGCTGTTTTTT. Translated, it gives CSGVDSANTGELFF.

The DNA of the CDR3 is TGTGCCAGCACTACGACGGATAGCAATCAGCCCCAGCATTTT. This encodes CASTTTDSNQPQHF. V and J are TRBV7-9 and TRBJ1-5; D remains unclear. Trimming stripped 7 bases from V and 0 bases from J, with 10 bases between. The CDR3 is 14 amino acids. Looked up from germline, CDR1 is SEHNR and CDR2 is FQNEAQ (reference sequence).

The sample holds a few counts of this clonotype. The V and J genes are TRBV5-1 and TRBJ2-3; possible D gene TRBD2, 5 bases. Trimming took off 5 bases at V and 2 bases at J, with 15 bases between the two ends. The CDR3 has 15 residues. Germline values: CDR1 SGHRS, CDR2 YFSETQ. CDR3 sequence: CASSVQRRATDTQYF. For the CDR3, the DNA is TGCGCCAGCAGTGTGCAGCGGAGAGCCACAGATACGCAGTATTTT.

The genes are TRBV10-3 and TRBJ2-1, with D possibly TRBD1 on 5 matching bases. Trimming shortened V by 8 bases and J by 9 bases, and 26 bases separated the two germline ends. There are 16 residues in the CDR3. Germline V gene lookup returns CDR1 ENHRY and CDR2 SYGVKD. The CDR3 sequence: CAIAPLGQGALGEQFF. The CDR3 DNA reads as TGTGCCATCGCCCCTCTCGGGCAGGGCGCCCTCGGTGAGCAGTTCTTC.

This clonotype was detected only a few times. The V gene is TRBV7-2, the J gene TRBJ2-3; unclear D gene. Looked up from germline, CDR1 is SGHTA and CDR2 is FQGNSA. The CDR3 consists of 12 residues. Trimming removed 5 bases from V and 6 bases from J, with 9 bases in between. CDR3 sequence: CASSRMRDTQYF. The CDR3 DNA sequence: TGTGCCAGCAGCAGGATGCGGGATACGCAGTATTTT.

The rearrangement uses TRBV12-3 or TRBV12-4 and TRBJ1-6, with D unclear. This CDR3 is built from 12 residues. The ends were cut back, 5 bases at V and 14 bases at J, with 13 bases in the middle. The CDR3, as DNA: TGTGCCAGCAGTATTAATCAGGAGGCCCTCCACTTT. It encodes CASSINQEALHF.

The J gene is TRBJ2-7, the V gene TRBV7-2; 13 nucleotides align to TRBD2. With 5 bases clipped from V and 2 bases from J, the junction kept 12 bases outside the gene matches. The CDR3 is 18 residues long. CDR1 SGHTA and CDR2 FQGNSA come from the germline V gene. Here the CDR3 reads CASSRRTSGGVGPYEQYF. Here the CDR3 DNA reads TGTGCCAGCAGCCGCCGGACTAGCGGGGGTGTTGGGCCCTACGAGCAGTACTTC.